The 30 T cell receptor beta chains below were found in one sample sequenced in a study of cytomegalovirus exposure and HLA in healthy donors. The PCR had 60 Vbeta and 13 Jbeta primers. TCRdb's table, derived via immunoSEQ multiplex PCR, lists solely in-frame clones and lacks some. This sample carries roughly 120,000 clones, 77% of them seen once, and the ten largest clones take 9.5% to 15%. Sequencing was done on a sample of PBMCs. The receptors here all came from a woman aged 40 to 50 in good health and CMV-seropositive.

The gene calls are TRBV28 and TRBJ2-5; TRBD1 might be the D (6 bases). The length of the CDR3 is 12 residues. The germline CDR1 and CDR2 sequences are MDHEN and SYDVKM. V was clipped by 6 bases and J by 5 bases, with 10 bases between them. The CDR3 is CASSVQGETQYF. The CDR3 DNA reads TGTGCCAGCAGCGTTCAGGGGGAGACCCAGTACTTC.

The genes are TRBV7-8 and TRBJ1-2; D may be TRBD1 (5 bases). The CDR3 totals 14 residues. CDR1 is SGHVS and CDR2 is FQNEAQ in the germline V gene. V gave up 1 base and J gave up 6 bases, with 12 bases separating them. As DNA, the CDR3 is TGTGCCAGCAGCTTAGTGGGGGGAGTGGATGGCTACACCTTC. Its translation is CASSLVGGVDGYTF.

This chain uses TRBV5-1 with TRBJ2-1, with a tentative D call TRBD2 (5 bases). Germline CDR1 reads SGHRS; CDR2 reads YFSETQ. CDR3 length: 16 residues. V lost 1 base, J lost 4 bases, and 15 bases lay in between. For the CDR3, the DNA is TGCGCCAGCAGCTTGCAGGAGGTAGGGCTTTACAATGAGCAGTTCTTC. Encoded protein: CASSLQEVGLYNEQFF.

This clone showed up just a few times. V and J are TRBV19 and TRBJ2-2; 7 bases agree with TRBD2. After removal of 4 bases from V and 2 bases from J, the junction contained 4 bases not matched to a gene. The CDR3 has 15 amino acids. Germline CDR1 is LNHDA and CDR2 is SQIVND (reference sequence). In DNA form, the CDR3 reads TGTGCCAGTAGTAAGGCGGGGGATAACACCGGGGAGCTGTTTTTT. Its protein is CASSKAGDNTGELFF.

V is TRBV28 and J is TRBJ2-7, with TRBD1 matching over 7 bases. The junction had 3 bases not matched to a gene; V was cut back by 6 bases and J by 4 bases. This CDR3 is 12 amino acids long. Germline V gene lookup returns CDR1 MDHEN and CDR2 SYDVKM. The DNA for the CDR3 is TGTGCCAGCAGCCCACAGGGGTACGAGCAGTACTTC. Translation gives CASSPQGYEQYF.

This clone was detected only a few times. The identical CDR3 is also encoded by other nucleotide sequences in the sample. The chain joins TRBV28 to TRBJ1-5; possible D gene TRBD1, 6 bases. V was shortened by 2 bases and J by 7 bases, with 15 bases between the two germline ends. CDR1 and CDR2 (germline): MDHEN, SYDVKM. CDR3 length: 15 residues. The CDR3 DNA follows: TGTGCCAGCAGTTTAGGCCAGGGGTTTAGGCAGCCCCAGCATTTT. Translating gives CASSLGQGFRQPQHF.

The chain couples TRBV6-1 to TRBJ2-6, with D perhaps matching TRBD2 (6 bases). Trimming took off 2 bases at V and 2 bases at J, with 7 bases between the two ends. Germline CDR1 and CDR2: MNHNS and SASEGT. This CDR3 is built from 15 residues. The CDR3 protein is CASSESGAGANVLTF. The CDR3 region has the DNA TGTGCCAGCAGTGAATCGGGAGCTGGGGCCAACGTCCTGACTTTC.

The chain carries TRBV28 and TRBJ2-1, with D possibly matching TRBD1 (5 bases). This CDR3 has 14 amino acids. Trimming pared 8 bases from V and 8 bases from J, leaving 19 bases between. Germline V gene sequence: CDR1 MDHEN, CDR2 SYDVKM. This CDR3 reads CASGTLGVRYEQFF. CDR3 DNA: TGTGCCAGCGGTACGCTAGGGGTACGGTATGAGCAGTTCTTC.

The genes are TRBV7-9 and TRBJ2-3, with a weak D call TRBD2 (6 bases). V gave up 1 base and J gave up 2 bases, with 7 bases separating them. This CDR3 has 14 amino acids. Germline V lookup: CDR1 SEHNR, CDR2 FQNEAQ (reference sequence). The CDR3 DNA sequence: TGTGCCAGCAGCTTAGGCGGGGCCACAGATACGCAGTATTTT. It encodes CASSLGGATDTQYF.

This rearrangement joins TRBV18 to TRBJ1-1; no definite D call. Germline V gene lookup returns CDR1 KGHSH and CDR2 LQKENI. This CDR3 comprises 15 residues. Trimming pared 0 bases from V and 2 bases from J, leaving 10 bases between. CDR3 residues: CASSPPNRGNTEAFF. In nucleotides, the CDR3 is TGTGCCAGCTCACCACCGAATCGGGGAAACACTGAAGCTTTCTTT. Using reference TRBV18 and TRBJ1-1 for the parts outside the CDR3, the full variable domain is NAGVMQNPRHLVRRRGQEARLRCSPMKGHSHVYWYRQLPEEGLKFMVYLQKENIIDESGMPKERFSAEFPKEGPSILRIQQVVRGDSAAYFCASSPPNRGNTEAFFGQGTRLTVV.

This clone turned up a few times. The chain combines TRBV7-2 with TRBJ1-2, with TRBD1 matching 7 bases. Losses at the gene ends were 3 bases for V and 6 bases for J; bases not matched to a gene: 4. CDR1 is SGHTA and CDR2 is FQGNSA in the germline V gene. The CDR3 length is 13 residues. This CDR3 is CASSFHRGDGYTF. The CDR3 coding sequence is TGTGCCAGCAGCTTCCACAGGGGCGATGGCTACACCTTC.

The chain joins TRBV4-1 to TRBJ1-2, with 11 bases lining up with TRBD1. The V gene's germline CDR1 is MGHRA and CDR2 YSYEKL. This CDR3 spans 16 amino acids. V lost 4 bases and J lost 4; bases outside the gene matches: 8. The CDR3 region has the DNA TGCGCCAGCAGCCCCCGGACAGGGGGCGCGGGCTATGGCTACACCTTC. Protein product: CASSPRTGGAGYGYTF.

Only one count was recorded for this clone. The V call is TRBV28, the J call TRBJ2-7; D might be TRBD2 (5 bases). Trimming pared 7 bases from V and 3 bases from J, leaving 22 bases between. CDR3 length: 16 residues. Germline CDR1 is MDHEN and CDR2 is SYDVKM. CDR3 nucleotide sequence: TGTGCCAGCACCCCCCTGACCTTCGGACTTCTCTACGAGCAGTACTTC. Translation gives CASTPLTFGLLYEQYF.

This clone was picked up a small number of times. This chain links TRBV27 with TRBJ2-7, with TRBD1 as a possible D gene (6 bases). The CDR3 is made up of 15 amino acids. Deletions cut 0 bases from V and 3 bases from J, with 12 bases between. Germline CDR1 and CDR2: MNHEY and SMNVEV (reference sequence). As DNA, the CDR3 is TGTGCCAGCAGTTTATCAGGACAGTCCAGCTACGAGCAGTACTTC. Translated: CASSLSGQSSYEQYF.

The chain carries TRBV28 and TRBJ2-3; D unresolved. Trimming removed 4 bases at V and 6 bases at J, with 8 bases between. Germline V gene lookup returns CDR1 MDHEN and CDR2 SYDVKM. The CDR3 spans 12 residues. CDR3 in amino acids: CASSSPQDTQYF. The CDR3 DNA sequence: TGTGCCAGCAGTTCCCCCCAGGATACGCAGTATTTT.

The V call is TRBV6-6, the J call TRBJ1-1; D is undetermined. This CDR3 has 13 residues. CDR1 is MNHNY and CDR2 is SVGAGI in the germline V gene (reference sequence). V lost 0 bases to trimming and J lost 4 bases, with 6 bases between them. The CDR3 is CASSYSVFTEAFF. The CDR3 coding sequence is TGTGCCAGCAGTTACTCCGTGTTCACTGAAGCTTTCTTT.

This rearrangement joins TRBV5-1 to TRBJ2-2, with D tentatively TRBD2 (5 bases). This CDR3 comprises 14 residues. V was cut by 10 bases and J by 1 base, with 14 bases left in between. CDR1 is SGHRS and CDR2 is YFSETQ in the germline V gene. CDR3 amino acids: CAFRVGVNTGELFF. The CDR3 DNA reads as TGCGCCTTTCGCGTCGGGGTGAACACCGGGGAGCTGTTTTTT.

CDR3 sequence reads: CASSREKLFF. In nucleotides, the CDR3 is TGTGCCAGCAGCCGGGAAAAACTGTTTTTT. The rearrangement joins TRBV6-6 to TRBJ1-4, with D unclear. The germline V gene has CDR1 MNHNY and CDR2 SVGAGI (reference sequence). CDR3 length: 10 amino acids. V lost 6 bases and J 8 bases, leaving 4 bases between the germline ends.

CDR3 residues: CASSLERGFYAFF. CDR3 bases: TGTGCCAGCAGCTTAGAAAGGGGATTTTACGCTTTCTTT. The chain couples TRBV7-2 to TRBJ1-1; tentative D call: TRBD1 (5 bases). Germline V CDR1 and CDR2: SGHTA, FQGNSA. The CDR3 has 13 amino acids. V was pared by 1 base and J by 11 bases, with 14 bases between.

This clone occurred a few times. The chain has TRBV7-8 and TRBJ1-5; 7 bases map to TRBD1. The CDR3 is 17 residues long. Germline V CDR1 and CDR2: SGHVS, FQNEAQ. V lost 5 bases to trimming and J lost 3 bases; unmatched junction nucleotides: 13. The CDR3 DNA follows: TGTGCCAGCAGCGCTAGCGGGGCAGGGGGTACCAATCAGCCCCAGCATTTT. Translated: CASSASGAGGTNQPQHF.

The chain's CDR3 is CASSELSGQRAYEQYF. The CDR3 nucleotides read TGTGCCAGCAGTGAACTCTCGGGACAGAGAGCCTACGAGCAGTACTTC. The V gene is TRBV2, the J gene TRBJ2-5, with 7 nucleotides matching TRBD1. The tail of the sequence fits TRBJ2-7 better, so the J call may be wrong. The CDR3 runs to 16 residues. CDR1 is SNHLY, CDR2 FYNNEI, per germline.

The V and J genes are TRBV6-6 and TRBJ1-1; 7 bases are shared with TRBD1. Germline loops: CDR1 MNHNY, CDR2 SVGAGI (reference sequence). Trimming at V came to 5 bases and at J to 5 bases, leaving 11 bases not matched to a gene. This CDR3 is built from 15 residues. CDR3 in amino acids: CASSRQTGSKTEAFF. The DNA for the CDR3 is TGTGCCAGCAGTAGACAGACAGGGAGTAAGACTGAAGCTTTCTTT.

The chain couples TRBV4-2 to TRBJ2-2; 10 nucleotides align to TRBD2. The CDR3 consists of 18 residues. The ends lost 0 bases at V and 1 base at J; junction bases unmatched: 5. Germline CDR1 and CDR2: LGHNA and YNFKEQ. This CDR3 reads CASSQDLAGDGNTGELFF. In DNA, the CDR3 is TGTGCCAGCAGCCAAGATCTAGCGGGAGATGGGAACACCGGGGAGCTGTTTTTT.

The chain joins TRBV15 to TRBJ2-7, with TRBD2 identical over 11 bases. Germline trimming cut 0 bases from V and 2 bases from J; bases unmatched to any gene: 15. The germline gives CDR1 LNHNV, CDR2 YYDKDF (reference sequence). CDR3 length: 20 amino acids. The CDR3 spells CATSRDRGTSGVRGPYEQYF. The DNA of the CDR3 is TGTGCCACCAGCAGAGATCGGGGGACTAGCGGAGTTAGGGGCCCCTACGAGCAGTACTTC. The entire variable domain, with the rest obtained from reference TRBV15 and TRBJ2-7, is as follows: DAMVIQNPRYQVTQFGKPVTLSCSQTLNHNVMYWYQQKSSQAPKLLFHYYDKDFNNEADTPDNFQSRRPNTSFCFLDIRSPGLGDTAMYLCATSRDRGTSGVRGPYEQYFGPGTRLTVT.

The chain uses TRBV21-1 and TRBJ2-7; no check of the table's D call, TRBD2, against the DNA was made. TRBV21-1 has pseudogene status. The CDR3 has 13 amino acids. In DNA, the CDR3 is TGTGCCAGCACGTTAGCGGGAGGAGGCGAGCAGTACTTC. It yields the protein CASTLAGGGEQYF.

The V call is TRBV29-1, the J call TRBJ2-2, with D perhaps TRBD1 (5 bases). Trimming shortened V by 4 bases and J by 0 bases, and 9 bases separated the two germline ends. Per germline, CDR1 SQVTM and CDR2 ANQGSEA. The CDR3 spans 14 residues. CDR3: CSVVVQANTGELFF. The CDR3 bases are TGCAGCGTTGTTGTACAGGCGAACACCGGGGAGCTGTTTTTT.

The chain recombines TRBV29-1 with TRBJ2-1, with 10 positions matching TRBD2. This CDR3 has 14 amino acids. With 5 bases clipped from V and 4 bases from J, the junction kept 5 bases outside the gene matches. Germline CDR1 reads SQVTM; CDR2 reads ANQGSEA. In DNA, the CDR3 is TGCAGCGTTCTAGCGGGAGACTCTTACAATGAGCAGTTCTTC. It specifies CSVLAGDSYNEQFF.

This rearrangement joins TRBV19 to TRBJ1-1, with 7 bases identical to TRBD1. This CDR3 has 13 amino acids. Losses at the gene ends were 6 bases for V and 5 bases for J; bases not matched to a gene: 6. From germline, CDR1 is LNHDA and CDR2 SQIVND (reference sequence). In nucleotides, the CDR3 is TGTGCCAGTAGCCCGACAGGGTTGACTGAAGCTTTCTTT. Translating gives CASSPTGLTEAFF.

The chain links TRBV6-6 to TRBJ1-2; 12 bases match TRBD1. Per germline, CDR1 MNHNY and CDR2 SVGAGI (reference sequence). With V trimmed by 6 bases and J by 6 bases, 5 bases remained unmatched. There are 14 residues in the CDR3. The CDR3 reads CASSRDRGRDGYTF. CDR3 in DNA: TGTGCCAGCAGCAGGGACAGGGGGCGAGATGGCTACACCTTC.

The chain has TRBV11-2 and TRBJ2-5, with TRBD2 matching 9 bases. The CDR3 has 17 residues. CDR1 is SGHAT and CDR2 is FQNNGV in the germline V gene. V gave up 2 bases and J gave up 5 bases; unmatched junction bases: 12. In nucleotides, the CDR3 is TGTGCCAGCAGCTTAAAGTTTCGGCGGGAGGGCCGGGAGACCCAGTACTTC. Translating gives CASSLKFRREGRETQYF. Based on the CDR3 plus reference TRBV11-2 and TRBJ2-5, the full variable domain is EAGVAQSPRYKIIEKRQSVAFWCNPISGHATLYWYQQILGQGPKLLIQFQNNGVVDDSQLPKDRFSAERLKGVDSTLKIQPAKLEDSAVYLCASSLKFRREGRETQYFGPGTRLLVL.